The sequence of this TCR beta chain was determined in a study of regulatory T cells in long-lasting Graves disease. Through Arm-PCR of CDR3 regions and iRepertoire HTBI primers, TCR beta libraries were built. TCRdb re-analysed the multiplex PCR reads in MiXCR, keeping a single row per CDR3 protein. Of a few hundred thousand distinct CDR3 sequences listed, around 21% are singletons. V lost 8 bases to trimming and J lost 2 bases; unmatched junction nucleotides: 3. CDR3 length: 12 amino acids. Germline CDR1 and CDR2: MDHEN and SYDVKM. Ten or more counts support this clonotype. Time point reported: persistent/refractory GD, antithyroid drugs over 5 years with positive TRAb. PBMC RNA was the source of the TCR library.

The sequence was obtained from a female donor with Graves disease. Sequenced material: peripheral blood mononuclear cells (PBMCs), taken when the disease was refractory, from a patient treated with antithyroid drugs. The chain uses TRBV28 and TRBJ2-7; 7 bases line up with TRBD2. Here the CDR3 reads CASGSGTYEQYF. The CDR3 region has the DNA TGTGCCAGCGGCAGCGGGACCTACGAGCAGTACTTC.